The entry below gives a single T cell receptor (beta chain) sequence along with its context. Its antigen is still unknown. Base qualities are missing; no much larger clone stands one base away. This record comes from a study of long-term antiretroviral therapy in people with HIV (dated by TCRdb to the early 2020s). Some background on the complete study: The earliest samples were collected roughly a decade before the 2015 WHO recommendation for immediate ART, at a time when ART was usually postponed until CD4 counts fell. A retrospective serial study tested whether ART initiation and durable HIV suppression were associated with changes in peripheral blood TRB repertoire composition and diversity. A total of roughly 200 cryopreserved PBMC samples came from a few dozen adults with confirmed HIV infection and were collected serially over a mean of roughly six years (range 1-12). About 40% of the 30 participants with HIV were female. Test extractions of a monoclonal T-cell line alongside approximately 34 polyclonal samples showed no cross-contamination during QIAcube processing. The paper's findings and limits, for the study overall: Because PBMC availability was limited, only the TCR beta chain was sequenced, with no alpha chain pairing. Unsorted PBMC were profiled instead of sorted CD4+ and CD8+ T cells because pre-ART samples had limited cell numbers. Starting ART was linked to a significant rise in TRB diversity, yet even after long-term ART the diversity remained significantly lower than in transplant donor controls. The samples span the years 2004 to 2017, and the ART regimens used may be less effective than current regimens. No data were available on ART adherence, viral resistance or therapy changes, limiting inferences about post-ART repertoire changes. HIV repertoires had narrower CDR3 length ranges than controls, and the network structure suggested an antigen-experienced repertoire that shifted only slightly toward naive after ART. Expanded TRB clones identified before ART initiation dominated the repertoire across all time points, though the dominance fluctuated and decreased in many PLHIV after ART.

The germline ends are 14 bases apart after V is trimmed by 4 bases and J by 2 bases. For CDR1 and CDR2, the germline V gene lists MGHRA and YSYEKL. The CDR3 runs 15 residues from the cysteine to the phenylalanine. Only the CDR3 part of the read is kept: 45 bases, read in frame from the first base. The immunoSEQ hsTCRB v3.0 assay was used at survey level resolution to sequence the TRB variable region. The target sequencing depth for TRB was about 35,000-50,000 T-cell genomes per sample. Pooled TRB libraries were sequenced on an Illumina MiSeq with a v3 150-cycle kit. Turning to the authors' computational methods: Repertoire analysis was run in R within a reproducible Nextflow workflow that covered QC, data transformation and analysis. LymphoSeq2, an R package for exploring AIRR-Seq data, was used to implement the custom analyses. A few samples yielding fewer than 5000 total TRB sequences were excluded, leaving around 190 analyzed HIV repertoires. Among the roughly 190 retained HIV repertoires, roughly 60 were collected before ART initiation and approximately 130 were collected after ART initiation. Each repertoire was downsampled to 5000 TRB nucleotide sequences, and summary statistics were averaged across 100 downsampling iterations. The analysis kept only TRB sequences whose CDR3 regions were at least seven amino acids long. Two measures captured diversity: a Shannon entropy-derived clonality score and the Gini coefficient. In the repertoire networks, any two of the top 5000 CDR3 amino acid sequences were connected whenever the two sequences differed by an edit distance of one. GLIPH2 predicted antigen specificity groups and MHC restriction for TRB CDR3 amino acid sequences. CDR3 amino acid sequences were matched against VDJdb and McPAS-TCR to flag known CMV, EBV, HIV or tissue antigen associations. Pre-ART, post-ART and control groups were compared with Wilcoxon signed-rank tests and Holm-Bonferroni correction. The immuneACCESS repertoire file appears here via TCRdb, limited to in-frame rearrangements. These files lack a portion of the clones; in checked studies, under half of the deficit traces to unresolved V genes, and the cause of the others is not known. The V and J calls and the clone size are those of that table, but D and trimming were determined from the DNA. The table for this sample lists fewer than 35,000 clones; approximately 85% of them were counted only once. Of the sample, less than 5.5% is held by the ten largest clones.

Participants were included only if at least one PBMC sample before ART initiation and at least two post-ART samples were available. All participants with HIV were treated in the United States of America. Before DNA extraction, cryopreserved samples of about 0.9-10 million PBMC were thawed and then washed. At the time of the earliest PBMC sample, participants with HIV were aged between about 20 and 54 years. PBMC samples were contributed by each participant from 1-4 timepoints before ART initiation and 2-8 timepoints after ART initiation, with a median of 7 samples. Serial HIV viral load, CD4+ T-cell count, ART history and demographic data were obtained for every participant. Using a Qiagen kit on a QIAcube, genomic DNA was extracted from unsorted PBMC, with samples processed in batches of 12.

This TCR came from a man aged 18-30 years with HIV. The chain couples TRBV4-1 to TRBJ1-2, with a tentative D gene TRBD1 over 5 matching bases. Sequences were derived from unsorted PBMCs, sampled 3.3 years after starting antiretroviral therapy. In nucleotide form, the sequence is TGCGCCAGCAGCCGGTCCGGGACCGAGAACTATGGCTACACCTTC. It is translated as CASSRSGTENYGYTF.